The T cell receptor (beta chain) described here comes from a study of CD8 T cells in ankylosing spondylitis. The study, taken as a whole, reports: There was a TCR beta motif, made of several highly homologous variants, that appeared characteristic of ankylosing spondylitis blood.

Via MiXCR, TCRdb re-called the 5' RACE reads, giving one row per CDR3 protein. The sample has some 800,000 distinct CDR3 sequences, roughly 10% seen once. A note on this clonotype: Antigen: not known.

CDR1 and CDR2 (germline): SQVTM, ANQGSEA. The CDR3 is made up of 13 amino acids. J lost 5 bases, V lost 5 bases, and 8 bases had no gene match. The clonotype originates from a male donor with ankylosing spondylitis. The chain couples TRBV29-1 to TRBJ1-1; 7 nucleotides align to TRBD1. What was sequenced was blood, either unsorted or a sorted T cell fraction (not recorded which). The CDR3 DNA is TGCAGCGTTAGGGGGCAGGGGAGGACTGAAGCTTTCTTT. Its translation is CSVRGQGRTEAFF. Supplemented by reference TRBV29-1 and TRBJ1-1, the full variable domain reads SAVISQKPSRDICQRGTSLTIQCQVDSQVTMMFWYRQQPGQSLTLIATANQGSEATYESGFVIDKFPISRPNLTFSTLTVSNMSPEDSSIYLCSVRGQGRTEAFFGQGTRLTVV.